The 20 T cell receptor beta chains below come from one sample, sequenced in a study of beta chain features in type 1 diabetes. cDNA synthesis used the whole RNA isolate, giving expressed TCRB sequences. The table came from immunoSEQ multiplex PCR; TCRdb's copy has only in-frame clones and leaves some out. This sample yields a few hundred thousand clones, of which 9.5% to 10% are seen a single time; around 0.66% belongs to the top ten. Regarding the study as a whole: When Type 1 diabetes patients were examined, their TCRB CDR3s proved moderately but significantly shorter in all four CD4+ subsets.

Their cognate antigens are unknown. Sequencing was done on a sample of central memory CD4+ T cells from blood. These receptors were obtained from a man aged 30-40 years with type 1 diabetes.

The J gene is TRBJ2-1, the V gene TRBV19, with D tentatively TRBD1 or TRBD2 (6 bases each). Germline V gene data show CDR1 as LNHDA and CDR2 as SQIVND (reference sequence). The length of the CDR3 is 15 residues. Trimming cost V 4 bases and J 10 bases, with 20 bases left between them. The CDR3 bases are TGTGCCAGTAGTAGATTAGGGGGGCCCGTGGGGGAGCAGTTCTTC. This codes for CASSRLGGPVGEQFF.

This clone appeared many times. V is TRBV4-3 and J is TRBJ2-6; D may be TRBD2 (6 bases). The length of the CDR3 is 17 residues. The germline CDR1 and CDR2 sequences are LGHNA and YSLEER. The ends were cut back, 1 base at V and 0 bases at J, with 10 bases in the middle. Here the CDR3 reads CASSQARTNSGANVLTF. DNA for the CDR3: TGCGCCAGCAGCCAAGCACGGACTAACTCTGGGGCCAACGTCCTGACTTTC.

This clone was observed a handful of times. The V gene is TRBV6-6, the J gene TRBJ2-1; D is possibly TRBD2 (5 bases). The CDR3 spans 16 residues. CDR1 and CDR2 from the germline V gene are MNHNY and SVGAGI (reference sequence). The V gene lost 6 bases and the J gene lost 2 bases, with 17 bases spanning the gap. The CDR3 is CASRKRVDRTYNEQFF. The CDR3 nucleotides read TGTGCCAGCAGAAAGAGGGTCGACCGAACCTACAATGAGCAGTTCTTC.

This clone was recorded a few times. The chain links TRBV19 to TRBJ2-5; the D is unclear. The V end lost 5 bases, the J end lost 0 bases, and 10 bases lay between the germline ends. The CDR3 extends over 14 amino acids. CDR1 LNHDA and CDR2 SQIVND come from the germline V gene (reference sequence). The CDR3 sequence is CASSPGSYQETQYF. The CDR3 region has the DNA TGTGCCAGTAGTCCCGGATCGTACCAAGAGACCCAGTACTTC.

This chain links TRBV27 with TRBJ2-1; D tentatively fits TRBD1 or TRBD2 (5 bases each). CDR1 and CDR2 (germline): MNHEY, SMNVEV (reference sequence). There are 16 residues in the CDR3. V was clipped by 5 bases and J by 6 bases, with 20 bases between them. The CDR3 region is CASSDSGRYLGNEQFF. CDR3 coding DNA: TGTGCCAGCAGTGACTCAGGGAGATATCTTGGCAATGAGCAGTTCTTC.

The V and J genes are TRBV19 and TRBJ2-1; TRBD2 aligns across 8 bases. CDR1 and CDR2 (germline): LNHDA, SQIVND (reference sequence). CDR3 length: 15 residues. Losses at the gene ends were 3 bases for V and 8 bases for J; bases not matched to a gene: 9. CDR3 nucleotide sequence: TGTGCCAGTAGTATTAAAGCAGCGGGAGCCCATGAGCAGTTCTTC. This codes for CASSIKAAGAHEQFF.

The chain recombines TRBV7-9 with TRBJ1-1; possible D gene TRBD1, 6 bases. CDR1 is SEHNR and CDR2 is FQNEAQ in the germline V gene (reference sequence). The CDR3 loop spans 15 amino acids. V was pared by 2 bases and J by 0 bases, with 10 bases between. As DNA, the CDR3 is TGTGCCAGCAGCTTAATAGGGGGGCTGAACACTGAAGCTTTCTTT. Its protein is CASSLIGGLNTEAFF.

The chain has TRBV6-5 and TRBJ1-1; no clear D. With 10 bases removed from V and 3 bases from J, the gap between germline ends came to 21 bases. Germline-derived CDR1 and CDR2 are MNHEY and SVGAGI. The CDR3 loop spans 15 amino acids. CDR3: CATLIDPNADTEAFF. The CDR3 nucleotides are TGTGCCACACTAATCGATCCGAATGCGGACACTGAAGCTTTCTTT.

The CDR3 coding sequence is TGTGCCAGCAGTCGCCAACCCGCTGGGCTCGAGCAGTACTTC. This gives the protein CASSRQPAGLEQYF. The rearrangement links TRBV6-5 to TRBJ2-7; no firm D call. Trimming stripped 5 bases from V and 6 bases from J, with 17 bases between. CDR1 MNHEY and CDR2 SVGAGI come from the germline V gene. The CDR3 spans 14 residues.

V and J are TRBV14 and TRBJ2-2; no definite D call. The CDR3 consists of 17 residues. V lost 0 bases to trimming and J lost 1 base, with 12 bases between them. CDR1 and CDR2 (germline): SGHDN, FVKESK. The CDR3 reads CASSQDIFPVNTGELFF. Here the CDR3 DNA reads TGTGCCAGCAGCCAAGATATATTTCCTGTGAACACCGGGGAGCTGTTTTTT.

V usage is TRBV2 and J usage is TRBJ1-2; D remains unclear. CDR1 is SNHLY and CDR2 is FYNNEI in the germline V gene. This CDR3 region has 12 residues. The ends were cut back, 6 bases at V and 8 bases at J, with 13 bases in the middle. The CDR3 coding sequence is TGTGCCAGCAGAGCCGTGGAGGAGGGCTACACCTTC. It codes for CASRAVEEGYTF.

The chain combines TRBV27 with TRBJ1-2, with TRBD1 matching 7 bases. CDR1 and CDR2 from the germline V gene are MNHEY and SMNVEV (reference sequence). The CDR3 loop spans 13 amino acids. The trim removed 2 bases at V and 8 bases at J, leaving 5 bases unmatched. The DNA of the CDR3 is TGTGCCAGCAGTTTACAGGGGGGAGAGGGCTACACCTTC. Amino acids: CASSLQGGEGYTF.

This clone was seen a few times. The chain uses TRBV7-2 and TRBJ2-3; TRBD1 aligns across 9 bases. Germline CDR1 and CDR2: SGHTA and FQGNSA. This CDR3 spans 18 amino acids. With V trimmed by 4 bases and J by 1 base, 12 bases remained unmatched. CDR3 bases: TGTGCCAGCAGCTCGGACAGGGGCTCGGTCGCGGGCACAGATACGCAGTATTTT. Translation: CASSSDRGSVAGTDTQYF.

V is TRBV11-3 and J is TRBJ2-1; perhaps TRBD2 as D (5 bases). V was cut by 6 bases and J by 9 bases, with 12 bases left in between. The CDR3 consists of 12 residues. The germline V gene encodes CDR1 SGHNT and CDR2 YENEEA. CDR3 DNA: TGTGCCAGCAGTCTTCTAGCTGGTGAGCAGTTCTTC. Its translation is CASSLLAGEQFF. The full variable domain, in which reference TRBV11-3 and TRBJ2-1 provide the parts outside the CDR3, is EAGVVQSPRYKIIEKKQPVAFWCNPISGHNTLYWYLQNLGQGPELLIRYENEEAVDDSQLPKDRFSAERLKGVDSTLKIQPAELGDSAVYLCASSLLAGEQFFGPGTRLTVL.

This chain links TRBV10-1 with TRBJ2-5, with a weak D call TRBD1 (5 bases). The germline V and J ends were trimmed by 2 bases and 5 bases, with 12 bases remaining between them. From germline, CDR1 is WNHNN and CDR2 SYGVQD (reference sequence). CDR3 length equals 14 residues. The CDR3 here is CASSEGREFETQYF. The DNA for the CDR3 is TGCGCCAGCAGTGAGGGCAGGGAATTCGAGACCCAGTACTTC.

This clone turned up a few times. This chain connects TRBV30 to TRBJ2-1, with D hard to call. The germline V gene has CDR1 GTSNPN and CDR2 SVGIG (reference sequence). This CDR3 is 14 amino acids long. With 2 bases removed from V and 12 bases from J, the gap between germline ends came to 20 bases. Here the CDR3 reads CAWSRSTTIGGQFF. The DNA for the CDR3 is TGTGCCTGGAGTAGATCCACGACAATTGGCGGGCAGTTCTTC.

This rearrangement joins TRBV10-1 to TRBJ2-4; D remains unclear. Germline V gene data show CDR1 as WNHNN and CDR2 as SYGVQD (reference sequence). CDR3 length: 13 residues. V was clipped by 0 bases and J by 9 bases, with 9 bases between them. Here the CDR3 DNA reads TGCGCCAGCAGTGAGTCACTATCAGGCATTCAGTACTTC. Its translation is CASSESLSGIQYF.

The rearrangement joins TRBV2 to TRBJ1-1, with 7 bases identical to TRBD1. The germline V gene has CDR1 SNHLY and CDR2 FYNNEI. The CDR3 has 13 amino acids. The V and J ends lost 8 bases and 2 bases, in that order; junction bases with no gene match: 5. CDR3 region: CASGRDRNTEAFF. The CDR3 region has the DNA TGTGCCAGCGGCAGGGACAGAAACACTGAAGCTTTCTTT.

This clone was counted ten times or more. This CDR3 reads CSVEAGGGGYTF. DNA of the CDR3: TGCAGCGTTGAAGCGGGGGGCGGAGGCTACACCTTC. The chain has TRBV29-1 and TRBJ1-2; weak D call: TRBD1 (6 bases). Between the trimmed V and J ends, which lost 1 base and 8 bases, there was a span of 11 bases. Germline lookup yields CDR1 SQVTM and CDR2 ANQGSEA. This CDR3 is built from 12 residues.

The V and J genes are TRBV6-1 and TRBJ2-7, with TRBD1 matching 11 bases. V lost 5 bases, J lost 5 bases, and 5 bases stayed unmatched. This CDR3 is built from 14 residues. Germline CDR1 MNHNS, CDR2 SASEGT. CDR3: CASSPDRGQNEQYF. DNA of the CDR3: TGTGCCAGCAGTCCGGACAGGGGGCAAAACGAGCAGTACTTC.